This entry lists 5 T cell receptor beta chains sequenced from one sample in a study of cytomegalovirus exposure and HLA in healthy donors (dated by TCRdb to about 2017). Libraries were built with the immunoSEQ multiplex PCR assay. TCRdb obtained this table from immuneACCESS and retained in-frame rearrangements with V and J assigned. These tables miss some clones; where compared with another copy, unresolved V genes account for less than half of the shortfall, and the remainder is unexplained. The sample profile shows 90,000 to 110,000 clones; about nine tenths of them were found once. Jointly, the top ten make up about 2% of the sample. The specimen sequenced was PBMCs. The receptors come from a woman aged 18-29 years in good health and CMV-seronegative.

V is TRBV7-2 and J is TRBJ2-5; D is unresolved. CDR3 size: 14 residues. The V gene lost 5 bases and the J gene lost 4 bases, with 14 bases spanning the gap. Germline CDR1 reads SGHTA; CDR2 reads FQGNSA. The CDR3 bases are TGTGCCAGCAGCCTAAGTCACGTGAGAGAGACCCAGTACTTC. Its translation is CASSLSHVRETQYF.

The rearrangement links TRBV5-6 to TRBJ1-5, with 9 bases lining up with TRBD1. CDR3 length: 12 amino acids. V dropped 10 bases and J dropped 7; count of bases not matched to a gene: 6. Germline assignment: CDR1 SGHDT and CDR2 YYEEEE. In DNA, the CDR3 is TGTGCCGGAAGGGGACAGGGCCAGCCCCAGCATTTT. It specifies CAGRGQGQPQHF. Based on the CDR3 plus reference TRBV5-6 and TRBJ1-5, the full variable domain is DAGVTQSPTHLIKTRGQQVTLRCSPKSGHDTVSWYQQALGQGPQFIFQYYEEEERQRGNFPDRFSGHQFPNYSSELNVNALLLGDSALYLCAGRGQGQPQHFGDGTRLSIL.

The genes are TRBV6-1 and TRBJ2-5; D may be TRBD1 (6 bases). There are 14 residues in the CDR3. Germline values: CDR1 MNHNS, CDR2 SASEGT. The ends were cut back, 8 bases at V and 5 bases at J, with 18 bases in the middle. The CDR3 DNA reads TGTGCCAGCTCAGCTCCGGGACACGGGGAGACCCAGTACTTC. This encodes CASSAPGHGETQYF.

As for this clone: One junction end does not reproduce the germline sequence, and a read error may be involved. The V gene is TRBV7-3, the J gene TRBJ2-1; 8 nucleotides agree with TRBD1. The CDR3 covers 14 residues. Germline V gene lookup returns CDR1 SGHTA and CDR2 FQGTGA. CDR3 nucleotide sequence: TGTGCCAGCAGCCTAACTCAGGGGGCGCGTGAGCAGTTCTTC. It specifies CASSLTQGAREQFF.

The V gene is TRBV27, the J gene TRBJ2-7; 7 positions match TRBD1. The CDR3 spans 14 residues. The V segment lost 7 bases and the J segment 2 bases; nucleotides outside the gene matches: 8. From germline, CDR1 is MNHEY and CDR2 SMNVEV (reference sequence). The CDR3 loop is CASTPGTAAYEQYF. The CDR3 nucleotides read TGTGCCAGCACCCCCGGGACAGCCGCCTACGAGCAGTACTTC.